This T cell receptor beta chain stems from a study of cytomegalovirus exposure and HLA in healthy donors. Study-level background: A subsequent analysis reported that the roughly 130 validation repertoires were produced on the same platform that had also been used for the roughly 700 first-cohort repertoires.

The validation cohort, a group of under 150 subjects, included the donors and was separate from the approximately 660-subject first cohort. The CDR3 has 15 residues. V dropped 6 bases and J dropped 3; count of bases not matched to a gene: 7. Germline assignment: CDR1 SGHNT and CDR2 YYREEE (reference sequence). The data were produced by immunoSEQ multiplex PCR, yet TCRdb's version contains in-frame clones alone and is incomplete. The data contain 300,000 to 350,000 clones, 88% of them singletons. Remarks on this clone: Its antigen is still unknown.

Study results and limitations: Reports indicated that the classifier achieved high specificity and sensitivity in diagnosing cytomegalovirus status. The TCR clusters that emerged in the first cohort tended, a later analysis found, to co-occur in the 120 validation repertoires.

The TCR was taken from a man aged 25 to 40 in good health and CMV-seronegative. This sequence joins TRBV5-4 and TRBJ2-1, with 9 bases aligning to TRBD1. The sequenced sample consisted of PBMCs. Written as DNA, the CDR3 is TGTGCCAGCACCCCGGGACAGGGAGGCTACAATGAGCAGTTCTTC. Amino acid sequence: CASTPGQGGYNEQFF.